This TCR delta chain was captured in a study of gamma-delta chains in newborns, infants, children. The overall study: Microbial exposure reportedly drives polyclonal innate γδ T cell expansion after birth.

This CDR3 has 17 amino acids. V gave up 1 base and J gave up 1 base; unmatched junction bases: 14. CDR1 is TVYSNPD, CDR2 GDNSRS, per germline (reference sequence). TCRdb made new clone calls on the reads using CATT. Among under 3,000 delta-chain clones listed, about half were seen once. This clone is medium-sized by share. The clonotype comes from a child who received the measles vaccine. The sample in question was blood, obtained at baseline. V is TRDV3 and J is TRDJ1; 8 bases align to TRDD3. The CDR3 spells CAFMGGISPILTDKLIF. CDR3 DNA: TGTGCCTTTATGGGGGGGATAAGCCCAATTCTCACCGATAAACTCATCTTT. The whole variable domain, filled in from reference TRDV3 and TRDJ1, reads CDKVTQSSPDQTVASGSEVVLLCTYDTVYSNPDLFWYRIRPDYSFQFVFYGDNSRSEGADFTQGRFSVKHILTQKAFHLVISPVRTEDSATYYCAFMGGISPILTDKLIFGKGTRVTVEP.